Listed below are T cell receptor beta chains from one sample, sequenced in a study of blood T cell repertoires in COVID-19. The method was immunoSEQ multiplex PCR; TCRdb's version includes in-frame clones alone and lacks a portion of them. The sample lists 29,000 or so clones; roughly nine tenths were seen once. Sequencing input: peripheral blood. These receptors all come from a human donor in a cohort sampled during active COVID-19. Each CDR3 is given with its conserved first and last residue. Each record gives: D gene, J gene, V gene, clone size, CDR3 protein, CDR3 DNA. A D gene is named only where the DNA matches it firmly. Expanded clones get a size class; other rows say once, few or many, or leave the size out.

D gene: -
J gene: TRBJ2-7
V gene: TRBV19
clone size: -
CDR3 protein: CASSIARQPAYEQYF
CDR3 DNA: TGTGCCAGTAGTATTGCCAGACAGCCGGCCTACGAGCAGTACTTC

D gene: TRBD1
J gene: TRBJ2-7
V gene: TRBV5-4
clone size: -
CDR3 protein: CASSLGTKTGGIIYEQYF
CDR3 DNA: TGTGCCAGCAGCTTGGGGACGAAGACAGGGGGCATTATTTACGAGCAGTACTTC

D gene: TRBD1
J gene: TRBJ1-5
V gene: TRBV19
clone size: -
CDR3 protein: CASNDRGLGQPQHF
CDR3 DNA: TGTGCCAGTAACGACAGGGGCTTGGGTCAGCCCCAGCATTTT

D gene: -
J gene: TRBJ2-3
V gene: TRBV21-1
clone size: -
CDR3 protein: CASDRASTDTQYF
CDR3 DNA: TGTGCCAGCGACAGGGCAAGCACAGATACGCAGTATTTT

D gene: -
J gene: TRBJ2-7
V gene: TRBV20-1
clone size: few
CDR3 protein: CSAVRGEQYF
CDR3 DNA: TGCAGTGCCGTCCGCGGGGAGCAGTACTTC

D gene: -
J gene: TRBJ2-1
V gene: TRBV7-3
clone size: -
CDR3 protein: CASSLKGRNEQFF
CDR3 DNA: TGTGCCAGCAGCTTGAAGGGGAGGAATGAGCAGTTCTTC

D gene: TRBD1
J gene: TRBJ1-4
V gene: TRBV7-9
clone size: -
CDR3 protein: CASSSNPGQGSEKLFF
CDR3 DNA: TGTGCCAGCAGCTCGAACCCGGGACAGGGTTCCGAAAAACTGTTTTTT

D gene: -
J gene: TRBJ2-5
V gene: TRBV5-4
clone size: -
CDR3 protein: CASSLGSQETQYF
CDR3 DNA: TGTGCCAGCAGCTTGGGCAGCCAAGAGACCCAGTACTTC

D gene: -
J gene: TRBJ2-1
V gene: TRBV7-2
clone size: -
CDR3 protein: CASSLVWGGDEQFF
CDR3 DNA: TGTGCCAGCAGCTTAGTATGGGGGGGCGATGAGCAGTTCTTC

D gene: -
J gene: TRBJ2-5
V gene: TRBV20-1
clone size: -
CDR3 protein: CSASYGTQYF
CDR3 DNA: TGCAGTGCTAGCTACGGGACCCAGTACTTC

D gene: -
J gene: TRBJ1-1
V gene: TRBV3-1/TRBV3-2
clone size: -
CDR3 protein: CASSQIPQGIWTEAFF
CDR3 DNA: TGTGCCAGCAGTCAGATCCCCCAGGGGATTTGGACTGAAGCTTTCTTT

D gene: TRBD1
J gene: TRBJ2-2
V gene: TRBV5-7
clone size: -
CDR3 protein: CASSSLDRMDTGELFF
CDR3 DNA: TGTGCCAGCAGCTCACTGGACAGGATGGACACCGGGGAGCTGTTTTTT

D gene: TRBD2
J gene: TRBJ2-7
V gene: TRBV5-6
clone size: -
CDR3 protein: CASSLGPGGYEQYF
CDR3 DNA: TGTGCCAGCAGCTTGGGCCCGGGAGGGTACGAGCAGTACTTC

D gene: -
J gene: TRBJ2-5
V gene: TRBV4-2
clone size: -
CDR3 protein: CASSPAPTEETQYF
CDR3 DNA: TGTGCCAGCAGCCCCGCCCCGACAGAAGAGACCCAGTACTTC

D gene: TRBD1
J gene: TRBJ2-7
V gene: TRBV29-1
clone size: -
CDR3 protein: CSVGAGTGSIEQYF
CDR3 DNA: TGCAGCGTGGGCGCCGGGACAGGGTCAATCGAGCAGTACTTC

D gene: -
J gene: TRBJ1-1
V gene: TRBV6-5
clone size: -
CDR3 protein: CASSYFQRNTEAFF
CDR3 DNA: TGTGCCAGCAGTTACTTCCAGCGGAACACTGAAGCTTTCTTT

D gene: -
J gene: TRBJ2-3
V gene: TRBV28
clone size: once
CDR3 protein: CASSFLSGRPETQYF
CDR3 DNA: TGTGCCAGCAGTTTTCTTAGCGGCCGTCCCGAAACGCAGTATTTT

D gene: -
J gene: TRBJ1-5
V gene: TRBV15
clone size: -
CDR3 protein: CATSRAQQQGKPQHF
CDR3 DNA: TGTGCCACCAGCAGAGCGCAGCAACAGGGAAAGCCCCAGCATTTT

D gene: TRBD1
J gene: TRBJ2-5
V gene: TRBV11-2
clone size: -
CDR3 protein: CASSAYDREKETQYF
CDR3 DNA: TGTGCCAGCAGCGCCTACGACAGGGAGAAAGAGACCCAGTACTTC

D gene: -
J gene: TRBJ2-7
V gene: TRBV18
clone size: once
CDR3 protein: CASSPLASLYSYEQYF
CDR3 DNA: TGTGCCAGCTCACCCCTAGCGTCGCTTTACTCCTACGAGCAGTACTTC

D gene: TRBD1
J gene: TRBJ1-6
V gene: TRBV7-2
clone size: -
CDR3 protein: CASSSRDRFNSPLHF
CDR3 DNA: TGTGCCAGCAGCTCGAGGGACAGGTTTAATTCACCCCTCCACTTT

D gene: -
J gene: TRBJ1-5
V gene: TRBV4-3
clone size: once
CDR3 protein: CASSQEWATRNQPQHF
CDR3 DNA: TGCGCCAGCAGCCAAGAGTGGGCAACGCGCAATCAGCCCCAGCATTTT

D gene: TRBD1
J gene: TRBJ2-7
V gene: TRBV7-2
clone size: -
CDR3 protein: CASRPTGVGEQYF
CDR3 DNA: TGTGCCAGCAGACCCACAGGGGTGGGCGAGCAGTACTTC

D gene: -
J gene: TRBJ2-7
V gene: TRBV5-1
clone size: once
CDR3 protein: CASSSRGPAAYEQYF
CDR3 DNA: TGCGCCAGCAGCTCACGCGGTCCAGCCGCCTACGAGCAGTACTTC

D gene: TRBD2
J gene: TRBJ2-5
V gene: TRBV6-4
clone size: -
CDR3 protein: CASRARPPGLEYETQYF
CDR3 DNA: TGTGCCAGCAGAGCCCGACCCCCGGGACTAGAGTACGAGACCCAGTACTTC

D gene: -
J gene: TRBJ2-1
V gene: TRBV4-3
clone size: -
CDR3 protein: CASSQEDNYNEQFF
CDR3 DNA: TGCGCCAGCAGCCAAGAAGACAACTACAATGAGCAGTTCTTC

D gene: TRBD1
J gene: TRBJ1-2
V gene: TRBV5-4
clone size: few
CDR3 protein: CASSYPGTVNYGYTF
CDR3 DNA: TGTGCCAGCAGTTACCCCGGGACAGTTAACTATGGCTACACCTTC

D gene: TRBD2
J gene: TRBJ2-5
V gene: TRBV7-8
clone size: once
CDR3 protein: CASSSRLAGPKETQYF
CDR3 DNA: TGTGCCAGCAGCTCTAGACTAGCGGGCCCAAAAGAGACCCAGTACTTC

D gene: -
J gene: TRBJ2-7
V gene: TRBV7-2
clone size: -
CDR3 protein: CASSLDPAYEQYF
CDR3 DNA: TGTGCCAGCAGCTTAGACCCAGCGTACGAGCAGTACTTC

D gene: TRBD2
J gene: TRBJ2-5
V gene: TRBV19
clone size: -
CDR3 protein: CASTPTSGGPRETQYF
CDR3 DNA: TGTGCCAGTACCCCGACTAGCGGGGGGCCGAGGGAGACCCAGTACTTC

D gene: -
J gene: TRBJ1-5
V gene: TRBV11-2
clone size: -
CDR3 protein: CASSRGPDNQPQHF
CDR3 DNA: TGTGCCAGCAGCCGAGGTCCCGACAATCAGCCCCAGCATTTT

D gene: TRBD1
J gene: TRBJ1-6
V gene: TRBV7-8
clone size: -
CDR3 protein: CASSSPGQGPSSYNSPLHF
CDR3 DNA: TGTGCCAGCAGCTCGCCCGGACAGGGCCCAAGCTCCTATAATTCACCCCTCCACTTT

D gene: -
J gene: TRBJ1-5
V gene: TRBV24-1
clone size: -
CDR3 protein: CATSDPRQGGNQPQHF
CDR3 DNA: TGTGCCACCAGTGATCCCAGGCAGGGCGGCAATCAGCCCCAGCATTTT

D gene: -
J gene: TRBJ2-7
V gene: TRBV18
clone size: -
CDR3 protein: CASLQGPTSYEQYF
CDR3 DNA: TGTGCCAGCTTACAGGGCCCGACCTCCTACGAGCAGTACTTC

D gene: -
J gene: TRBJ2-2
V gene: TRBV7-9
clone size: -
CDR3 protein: CASTLGAGALTGELFF
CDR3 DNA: TGTGCCAGCACCTTAGGGGCGGGGGCTCTCACCGGGGAGCTGTTTTTT

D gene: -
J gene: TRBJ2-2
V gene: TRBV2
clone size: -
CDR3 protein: CASHMGADTGELFF
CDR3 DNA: TGTGCCAGCCATATGGGGGCAGACACCGGGGAGCTGTTTTTT

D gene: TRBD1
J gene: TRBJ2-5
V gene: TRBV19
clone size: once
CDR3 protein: CASSMRGERQGGTQYF
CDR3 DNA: TGTGCCAGTAGTATGAGAGGGGAGAGACAGGGCGGGACCCAGTACTTC

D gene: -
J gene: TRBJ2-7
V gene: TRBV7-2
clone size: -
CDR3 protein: CASSLALSYEQYF
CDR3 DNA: TGTGCCAGCAGCTTAGCCCTCTCCTACGAGCAGTACTTC

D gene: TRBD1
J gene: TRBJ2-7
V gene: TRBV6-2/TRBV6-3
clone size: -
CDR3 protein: CASSYSSKNRGISYEQYF
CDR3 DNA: TGTGCCAGCAGTTACTCGAGTAAGAACAGGGGAATTTCCTACGAGCAGTACTTC

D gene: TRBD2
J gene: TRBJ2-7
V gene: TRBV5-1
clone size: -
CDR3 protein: CASSLSGAPYEQYF
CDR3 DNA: TGCGCCAGCAGCTTGAGCGGGGCCCCCTACGAGCAGTACTTC

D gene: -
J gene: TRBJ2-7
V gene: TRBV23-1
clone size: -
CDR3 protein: CAGARSYEQYF
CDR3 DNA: TGCGCCGGCGCAAGGAGCTACGAGCAGTACTTC

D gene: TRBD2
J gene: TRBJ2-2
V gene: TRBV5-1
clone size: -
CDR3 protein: CASSLNPLAGGDTGELFF
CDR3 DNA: TGCGCCAGCAGCTTGAACCCCCTAGCGGGGGGGGACACCGGGGAGCTGTTTTTT

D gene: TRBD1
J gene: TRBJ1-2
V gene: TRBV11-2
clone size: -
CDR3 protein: CASSPDRASNYGYTF
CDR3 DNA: TGTGCCAGCAGCCCAGACAGGGCTAGTAACTATGGCTACACCTTC

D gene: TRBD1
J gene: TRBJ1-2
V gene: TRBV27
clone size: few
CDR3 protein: CASSWGQNYGYTF
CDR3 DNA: TGTGCCAGCAGCTGGGGACAGAACTATGGCTACACCTTC

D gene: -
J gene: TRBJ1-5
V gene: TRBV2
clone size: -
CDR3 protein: CASSEVAGASNQPQHF
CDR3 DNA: TGTGCCAGCAGTGAAGTTGCGGGGGCGAGCAATCAGCCCCAGCATTTT

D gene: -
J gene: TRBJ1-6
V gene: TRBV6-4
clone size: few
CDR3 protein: CASRQGSPLHF
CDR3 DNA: TGTGCCAGCAGACAGGGTTCACCCCTCCACTTT

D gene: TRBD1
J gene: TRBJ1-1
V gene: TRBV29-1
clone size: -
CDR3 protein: CSVEYRGLGTEAFF
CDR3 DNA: TGCAGCGTCGAATACAGGGGTTTAGGCACTGAAGCTTTCTTT

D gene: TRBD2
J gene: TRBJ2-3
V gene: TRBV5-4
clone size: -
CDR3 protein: CASSLVRGGGTSDTQYF
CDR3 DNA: TGTGCCAGCAGCTTGGTGAGAGGCGGGGGGACTTCAGATACGCAGTATTTT

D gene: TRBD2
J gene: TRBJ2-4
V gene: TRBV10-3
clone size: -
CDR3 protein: CAISEEASGGSKNIQYF
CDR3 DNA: TGTGCCATCAGTGAGGAGGCTAGCGGGGGGTCCAAAAACATTCAGTACTTC

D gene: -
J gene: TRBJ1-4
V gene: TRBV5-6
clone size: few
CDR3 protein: CASTHQPGSTNEKLFF
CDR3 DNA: TGTGCCAGCACCCATCAACCAGGGTCGACTAATGAAAAACTGTTTTTT

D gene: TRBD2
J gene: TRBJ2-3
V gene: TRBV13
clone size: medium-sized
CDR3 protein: CASSLVGRGVPDTQYF
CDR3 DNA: TGTGCCAGCAGCTTAGTAGGGCGGGGGGTTCCAGATACGCAGTATTTT

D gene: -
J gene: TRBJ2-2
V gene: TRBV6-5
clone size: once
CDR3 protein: CASSWLGELFF
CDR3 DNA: TGTGCCAGCAGTTGGCTCGGGGAGCTGTTTTTT

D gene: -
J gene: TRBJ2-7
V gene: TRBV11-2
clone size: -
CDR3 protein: CASSLDPWLGQGQYF
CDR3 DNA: TGTGCCAGCAGCTTAGATCCGTGGCTGGGGCAGGGGCAGTACTTC

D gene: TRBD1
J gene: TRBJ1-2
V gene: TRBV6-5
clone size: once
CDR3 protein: CASSSDRGFNYGYTF
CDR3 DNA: TGTGCCAGCAGTTCGGACAGGGGATTTAACTATGGCTACACCTTC